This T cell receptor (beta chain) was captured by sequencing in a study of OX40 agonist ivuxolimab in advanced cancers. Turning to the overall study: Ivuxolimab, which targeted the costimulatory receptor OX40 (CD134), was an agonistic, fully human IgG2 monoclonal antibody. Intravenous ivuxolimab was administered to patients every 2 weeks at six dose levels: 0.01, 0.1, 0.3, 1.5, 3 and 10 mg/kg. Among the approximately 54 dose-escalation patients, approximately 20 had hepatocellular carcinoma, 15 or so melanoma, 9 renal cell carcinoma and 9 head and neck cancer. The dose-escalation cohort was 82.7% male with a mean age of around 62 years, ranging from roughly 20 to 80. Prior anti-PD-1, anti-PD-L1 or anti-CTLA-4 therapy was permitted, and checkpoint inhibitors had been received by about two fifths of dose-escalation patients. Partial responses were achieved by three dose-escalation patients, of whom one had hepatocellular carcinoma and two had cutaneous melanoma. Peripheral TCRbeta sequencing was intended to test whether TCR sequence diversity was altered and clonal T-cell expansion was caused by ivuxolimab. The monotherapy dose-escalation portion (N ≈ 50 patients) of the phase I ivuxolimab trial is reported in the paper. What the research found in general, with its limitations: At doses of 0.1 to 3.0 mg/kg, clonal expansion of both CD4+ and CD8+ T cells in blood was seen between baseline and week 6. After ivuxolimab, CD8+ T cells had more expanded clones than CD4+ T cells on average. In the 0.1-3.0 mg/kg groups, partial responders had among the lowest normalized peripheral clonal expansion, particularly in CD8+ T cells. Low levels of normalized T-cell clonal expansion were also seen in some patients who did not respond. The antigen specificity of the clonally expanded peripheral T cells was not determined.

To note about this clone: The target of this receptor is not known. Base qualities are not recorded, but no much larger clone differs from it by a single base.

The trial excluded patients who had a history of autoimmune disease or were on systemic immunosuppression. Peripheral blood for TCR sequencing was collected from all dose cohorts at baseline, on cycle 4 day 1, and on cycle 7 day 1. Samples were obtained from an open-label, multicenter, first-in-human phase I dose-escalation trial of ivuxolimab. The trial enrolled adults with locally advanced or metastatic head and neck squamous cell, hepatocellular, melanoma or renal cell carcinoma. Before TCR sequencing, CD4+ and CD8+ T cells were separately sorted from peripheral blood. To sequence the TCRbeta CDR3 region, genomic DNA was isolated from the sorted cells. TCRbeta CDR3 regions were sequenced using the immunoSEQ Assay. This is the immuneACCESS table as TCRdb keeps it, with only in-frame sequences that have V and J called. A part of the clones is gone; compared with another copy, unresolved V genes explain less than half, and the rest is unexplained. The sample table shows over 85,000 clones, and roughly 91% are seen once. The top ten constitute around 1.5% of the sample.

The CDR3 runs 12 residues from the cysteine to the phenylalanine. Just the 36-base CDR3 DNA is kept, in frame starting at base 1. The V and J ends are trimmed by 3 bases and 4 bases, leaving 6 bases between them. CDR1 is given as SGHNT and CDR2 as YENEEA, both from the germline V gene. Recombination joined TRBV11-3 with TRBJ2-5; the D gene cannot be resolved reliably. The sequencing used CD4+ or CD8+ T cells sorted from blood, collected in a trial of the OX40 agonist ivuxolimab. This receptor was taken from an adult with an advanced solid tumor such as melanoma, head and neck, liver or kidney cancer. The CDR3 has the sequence CASSFLGETQYF. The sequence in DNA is TGTGCCAGCAGCTTTCTCGGAGAGACCCAGTACTTC. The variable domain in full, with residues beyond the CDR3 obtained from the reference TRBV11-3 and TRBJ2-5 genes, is EAGVVQSPRYKIIEKKQPVAFWCNPISGHNTLYWYLQNLGQGPELLIRYENEEAVDDSQLPKDRFSAERLKGVDSTLKIQPAELGDSAVYLCASSFLGETQYFGPGTRLLVL.